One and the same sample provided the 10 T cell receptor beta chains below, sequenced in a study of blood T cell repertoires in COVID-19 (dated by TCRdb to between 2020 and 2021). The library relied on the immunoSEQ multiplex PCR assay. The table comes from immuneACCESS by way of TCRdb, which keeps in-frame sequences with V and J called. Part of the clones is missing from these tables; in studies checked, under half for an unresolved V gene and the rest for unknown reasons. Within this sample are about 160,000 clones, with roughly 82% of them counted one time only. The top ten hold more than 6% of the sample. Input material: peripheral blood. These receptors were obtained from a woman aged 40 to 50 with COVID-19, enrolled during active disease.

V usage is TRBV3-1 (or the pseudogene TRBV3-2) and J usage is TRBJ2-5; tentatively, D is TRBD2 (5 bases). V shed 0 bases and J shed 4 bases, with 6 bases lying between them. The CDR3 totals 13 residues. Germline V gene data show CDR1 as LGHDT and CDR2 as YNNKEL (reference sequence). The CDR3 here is CASSQERVETQYF. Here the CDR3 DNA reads TGTGCCAGCAGCCAAGAGAGGGTAGAGACCCAGTACTTC.

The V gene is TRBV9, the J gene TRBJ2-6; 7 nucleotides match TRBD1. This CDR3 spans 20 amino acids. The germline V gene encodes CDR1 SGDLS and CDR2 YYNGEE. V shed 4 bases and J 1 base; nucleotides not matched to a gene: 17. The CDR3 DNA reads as TGTGCCAGCAGCCATTCCGCATTGACAGGGTCACATTCTGGGGCCAACGTCCTGACTTTC. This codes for CASSHSALTGSHSGANVLTF.

CDR3 DNA: TGCGCCAGCAGTGAGTTAGGGGGAAGGGAGCAGTACTTC. Translating gives CASSELGGREQYF. The chain carries TRBV10-2 and TRBJ2-7; D is perhaps TRBD1 (6 bases). Deletions cut 1 base from V and 7 bases from J, with 11 bases between. In germline, CDR1 is WSHSY, CDR2 SAAADI. This CDR3 contains 13 residues.

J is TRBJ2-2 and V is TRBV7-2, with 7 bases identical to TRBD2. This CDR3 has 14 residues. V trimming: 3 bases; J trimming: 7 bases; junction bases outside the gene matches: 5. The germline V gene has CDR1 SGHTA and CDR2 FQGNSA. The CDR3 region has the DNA TGTGCCAGCAGCTTTAAGCGGGGAGGCGGGGAGCTGTTTTTT. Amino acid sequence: CASSFKRGGGELFF.

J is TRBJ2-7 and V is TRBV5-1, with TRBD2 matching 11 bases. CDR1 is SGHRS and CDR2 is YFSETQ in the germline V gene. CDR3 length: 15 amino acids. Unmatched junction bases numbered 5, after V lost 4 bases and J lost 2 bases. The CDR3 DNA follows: TGCGCCAGCAGCCCGCTAGCGGGAGGCGCCTACGAGCAGTACTTC. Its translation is CASSPLAGGAYEQYF.

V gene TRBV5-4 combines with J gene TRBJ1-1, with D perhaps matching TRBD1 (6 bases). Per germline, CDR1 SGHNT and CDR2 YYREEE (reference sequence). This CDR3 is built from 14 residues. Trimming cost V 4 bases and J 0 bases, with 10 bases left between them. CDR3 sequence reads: CASSTQGMNTEAFF. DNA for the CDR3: TGTGCCAGCAGCACACAGGGCATGAACACTGAAGCTTTCTTT.

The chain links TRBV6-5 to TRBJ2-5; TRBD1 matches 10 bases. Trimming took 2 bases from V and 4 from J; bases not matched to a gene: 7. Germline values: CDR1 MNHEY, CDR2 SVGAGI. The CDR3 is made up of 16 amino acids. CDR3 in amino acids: CASSYTWTGGRETQYF. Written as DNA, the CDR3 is TGTGCCAGCAGTTACACGTGGACAGGGGGACGAGAGACCCAGTACTTC.

This chain's CDR3 is CASSLEGWAEAFF. In DNA, the CDR3 is TGTGCCAGCAGCTTAGAAGGCTGGGCGGAAGCTTTCTTT. The V and J genes are TRBV11-1 and TRBJ1-1, with D uncertain. The ends were cut back, 1 base at V and 8 bases at J, with 11 bases in the middle. This CDR3 spans 13 amino acids. Per germline, CDR1 SGHAT and CDR2 FQDESV (reference sequence).

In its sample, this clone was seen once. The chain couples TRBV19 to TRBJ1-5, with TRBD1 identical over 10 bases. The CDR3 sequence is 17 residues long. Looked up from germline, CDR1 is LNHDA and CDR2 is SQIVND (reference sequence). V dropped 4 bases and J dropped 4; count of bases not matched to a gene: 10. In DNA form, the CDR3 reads TGTGCCAGTAGTAACCTTATGGGACAGGGGCGAAATCAGCCCCAGCATTTT. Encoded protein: CASSNLMGQGRNQPQHF.

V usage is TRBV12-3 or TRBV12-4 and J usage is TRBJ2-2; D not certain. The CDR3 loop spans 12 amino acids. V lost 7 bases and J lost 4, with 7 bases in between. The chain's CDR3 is CASTPGTGELFF. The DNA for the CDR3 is TGTGCCAGCACCCCGGGCACCGGGGAGCTGTTTTTT.